This T cell receptor beta chain was identified during a study of T cell responses to AZD1222 COVID-19 vaccine. CDR1 is SGHTA and CDR2 is FQGNSA in the germline V gene. Trimming at V came to 5 bases and at J to 2 bases, leaving 12 bases not matched to a gene. The CDR3 is made up of 17 amino acids. Some clones are missing from TCRdb's copy, which holds only in-frame ones; the method was immunoSEQ multiplex PCR. The sample lists 100,000 to 120,000 clones, less than 90% occurring once. Specimen: peripheral blood, collected on day 0 of AZD1222 vaccination. The gene calls are TRBV7-2 and TRBJ2-3; 8 bases align to TRBD2. This TCR came from an adult in good health. CDR3 in amino acids: CASSQRVAGGNTDTQYF. Here the CDR3 DNA reads TGTGCCAGCAGCCAACGTGTCGCGGGAGGCAACACAGATACGCAGTATTTT.